This T cell receptor (beta chain) was captured in a study of cytomegalovirus exposure and HLA in healthy donors. PCR used 60 Vbeta primers and 13 Jbeta primers. The table came from immunoSEQ multiplex PCR; TCRdb's copy has only in-frame clones and leaves some out. The sample has just over 150,000 clones; approximately 80% are singletons. In regard to this clone: Germline and junction disagree at one end, which may indicate a read error.

Sequences were obtained from PBMCs. This sequence was found in a male donor in good health and CMV-seropositive.

The CDR3 reads CSSSVSTQGDEQYF. The CDR3 DNA is TGTTCCAGCAGCGTCTCCACACAGGGCGACGAGCAGTACTTC. This chain links TRBV7-9 with TRBJ2-7, with TRBD1 as a possible D gene (6 bases). Germline V CDR1 and CDR2: SEHNR, FQNEAQ (reference sequence). This CDR3 is 14 amino acids long.